Shown below are 11 T cell receptor beta chains from a single sample sequenced in a study of cytomegalovirus exposure and HLA in healthy donors. With 60 Vbeta and 13 Jbeta primers, the PCR was carried out. Assay: immunoSEQ multiplex PCR; the TCRdb copy retains only in-frame clones and omits some. Counted here are tens of thousands of clones, around 86% occurring once; the ten biggest clones make up around 11%. Sample: PBMCs. These TCRs come from a female donor in good health and CMV-seronegative.

CDR3 residues: CASGRDRAHTGELFF. CDR3 in DNA: TGTGCCAGCGGAAGGGACAGGGCCCACACCGGGGAGCTGTTTTTT. The chain has TRBV7-9 and TRBJ2-2, with 9 bases lining up with TRBD1. CDR1 and CDR2 from the germline V gene are SEHNR and FQNEAQ (reference sequence). The trim removed 8 bases at V and 3 bases at J, leaving 7 bases unmatched. This CDR3 is 15 amino acids long.

This clone has a single count. The chain combines TRBV5-1 with TRBJ1-6; D gene uncertain. The CDR3 runs 15 residues. The V and J ends lost 0 bases and 5 bases respectively, with 9 bases between them. Germline V gene lookup returns CDR1 SGHRS and CDR2 YFSETQ. This CDR3 is CASSLANTDNSPLHF. As DNA, the CDR3 is TGCGCCAGCAGCTTGGCCAATACGGATAATTCACCCCTCCACTTT.

This rearrangement joins TRBV9 to TRBJ1-1, with 8 bases lining up with TRBD1. Germline assignment: CDR1 SGDLS and CDR2 YYNGEE. V lost 0 bases and J lost 1; bases outside the gene matches: 5. CDR3 length: 16 amino acids. DNA for the CDR3: TGTGCCAGCAGCGTAGGCCAGGGGGCTTGGAACACTGAAGCTTTCTTT. Its translation: CASSVGQGAWNTEAFF.

The chain combines TRBV18 with TRBJ1-4; D remains ambiguous. Per germline, CDR1 KGHSH and CDR2 LQKENI. The CDR3 covers 17 residues. V lost 6 bases to trimming and J lost 0 bases, with 17 bases between them. CDR3 loop: CASSPLAGSATNEKLFF. CDR3 sequence (DNA): TGTGCCAGCTCTCCTCTCGCGGGAAGTGCAACTAATGAAAAACTGTTTTTT.

V is TRBV7-3 and J is TRBJ2-1; TRBD2 matches at 9 bases. Germline loops: CDR1 SGHTA, CDR2 FQGTGA. The CDR3 sequence is 15 residues long. The V segment lost 6 bases and the J segment 1 base; nucleotides outside the gene matches: 4. The CDR3 bases are TGTGCCAGCAGTCAGGGACTAGCATCCTACAATGAGCAGTTCTTC. Residues: CASSQGLASYNEQFF.

This chain uses TRBV9 with TRBJ2-2, with D perhaps matching TRBD1 (5 bases). The V gene lost 6 bases and the J gene lost 7 bases, with 10 bases spanning the gap. The length of the CDR3 is 12 residues. In germline, CDR1 is SGDLS, CDR2 YYNGEE. The CDR3 protein is CASIIGVGELFF. The CDR3 DNA reads as TGTGCCAGCATCATAGGGGTCGGGGAGCTGTTTTTT.

This chain connects TRBV7-6 to TRBJ2-3, with D hard to call. The germline gives CDR1 SGHVS, CDR2 FNYEAQ. This CDR3 contains 13 residues. The V end lost 3 bases, the J end lost 3 bases, and 7 bases lay between the germline ends. The CDR3 coding sequence is TGTGCCAGCAGCTTTTCTGCGACAGATACGCAGTATTTT. As protein: CASSFSATDTQYF.

V gene TRBV27 combines with J gene TRBJ2-7; TRBD2 matches at 11 bases. The CDR3 sequence is 14 residues long. Germline V gives CDR1 MNHEY, CDR2 SMNVEV (reference sequence). With 8 bases clipped from V and 2 bases from J, the junction kept 5 bases outside the gene matches. The CDR3 reads CASAGTSGTYEQYF. In nucleotides, the CDR3 is TGTGCCAGCGCGGGGACTAGCGGAACCTACGAGCAGTACTTC.

V and J are TRBV28 and TRBJ2-2; D might be TRBD2 (6 bases). V was clipped by 7 bases and J by 4 bases, with 19 bases between them. This CDR3 has 16 amino acids. Germline values: CDR1 MDHEN, CDR2 SYDVKM. The CDR3 spells CASTNSLGGGTGELFF. The CDR3 region has the DNA TGTGCCAGCACCAACTCACTGGGAGGCGGCACCGGGGAGCTGTTTTTT.

The CDR3 DNA reads TGCGCCAGCAGCTTGGCCTTTACAGGGGGCTCGTCCTACGAGCAGTACTTC. Translating gives CASSLAFTGGSSYEQYF. The V call is TRBV5-1, the J call TRBJ2-7, with 9 bases that match TRBD1. The CDR3 length is 17 residues. V lost 0 bases, J lost 1 base, and 8 bases stayed unmatched. The germline CDR1 and CDR2 sequences are SGHRS and YFSETQ. The full variable domain, completed using reference TRBV5-1 and TRBJ2-7, is KAGVTQTPRYLIKTRGQQVTLSCSPISGHRSVSWYQQTPGQGLQFLFEYFSETQRNKGNFPGRFSGRQFSNSRSEMNVSTLELGDSALYLCASSLAFTGGSSYEQYFGPGTRLTVT.

The genes are TRBV5-1 and TRBJ2-5; D may be TRBD2 (5 bases). Near its end, the DNA agrees better with TRBJ2-7, so the J call may be wrong. Germline loops: CDR1 SGHRS, CDR2 YFSETQ. This CDR3 region has 14 residues. The DNA for the CDR3 is TGCGCCAGCAGCTTCGAAGGGTCCGGAGGCGAGCAGTACTTC. It is translated as CASSFEGSGGEQYF.